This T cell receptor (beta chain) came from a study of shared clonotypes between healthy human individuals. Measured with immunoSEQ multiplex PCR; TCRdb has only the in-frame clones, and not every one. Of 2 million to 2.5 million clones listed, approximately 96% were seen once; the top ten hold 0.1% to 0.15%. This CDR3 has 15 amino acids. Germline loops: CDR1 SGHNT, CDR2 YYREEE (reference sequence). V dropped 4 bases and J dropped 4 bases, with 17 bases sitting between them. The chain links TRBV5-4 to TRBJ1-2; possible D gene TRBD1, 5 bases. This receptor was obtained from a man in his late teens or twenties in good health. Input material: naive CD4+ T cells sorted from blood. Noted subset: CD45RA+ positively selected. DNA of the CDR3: TGTGCCAGCAGCCAAGACGCAGACAGCATCTATGGCTACACCTTC. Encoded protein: CASSQDADSIYGYTF.